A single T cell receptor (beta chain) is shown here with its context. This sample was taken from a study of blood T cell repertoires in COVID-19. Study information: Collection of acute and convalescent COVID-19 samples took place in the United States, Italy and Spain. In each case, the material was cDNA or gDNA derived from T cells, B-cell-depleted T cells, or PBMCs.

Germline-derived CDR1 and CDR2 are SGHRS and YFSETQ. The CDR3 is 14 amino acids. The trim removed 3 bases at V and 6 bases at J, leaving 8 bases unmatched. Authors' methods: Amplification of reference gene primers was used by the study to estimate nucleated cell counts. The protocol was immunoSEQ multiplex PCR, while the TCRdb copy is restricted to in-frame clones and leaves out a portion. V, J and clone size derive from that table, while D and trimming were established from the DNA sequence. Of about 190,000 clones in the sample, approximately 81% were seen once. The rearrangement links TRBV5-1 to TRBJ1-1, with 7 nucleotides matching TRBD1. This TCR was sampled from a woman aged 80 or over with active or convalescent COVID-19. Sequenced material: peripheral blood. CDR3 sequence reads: CASSSITGDAEAFF. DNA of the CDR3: TGCGCCAGCAGCTCCATAACAGGGGACGCTGAAGCTTTCTTT.